These 23 T cell receptor beta chains came from one sample sequenced in a study of human T cells and chemical hapten exposure. Researchers extracted total RNA from unfractionated whole blood. Individual cDNA molecules in this library carried unique molecular identifiers. MiXCR was run by TCRdb on the reads, yielding one entry per CDR3 protein. The sample includes 120,000 or so distinct CDR3 sequences, around 8.5% of them seen just once. The sample taken for sequencing was whole blood. The source is a human donor in good health. Some clones in this sample may be carry-over from other donors' samples.

This sequence joins TRBV12-5 and TRBJ1-5; tentative D call: TRBD1 (5 bases). Trimming took off 1 base at V and 1 base at J, with 14 bases between the two ends. The CDR3 totals 17 residues. CDR1 is LGHNT and CDR2 is FRNRAP in the germline V gene. CDR3 DNA: TGTGCTAGTGGTTTGGACCCCGGGACTGGGAGCAATCAGCCCCAGCATTTT. Its protein is CASGLDPGTGSNQPQHF.

This chain links TRBV10-3 with TRBJ2-1; possibly TRBD1 for D (5 bases). Germline CDR1 and CDR2: ENHRY and SYGVKD. This CDR3 comprises 15 residues. Trimming shortened V by 2 bases and J by 9 bases, and 17 bases separated the two germline ends. The chain's CDR3 is CAISEALQGKSEQFF. CDR3 DNA: TGTGCCATCAGTGAGGCTTTGCAGGGAAAGAGTGAGCAGTTCTTC.

This clonotype has just a few counts. The chain links TRBV6-2 or TRBV6-3 to TRBJ2-1, with TRBD2 matching over 11 bases. The V and J ends lost 6 bases and 7 bases, in that order; junction bases with no gene match: 8. The CDR3 has 15 amino acids. The V gene's germline CDR1 is MNHEY and CDR2 SVGEGT. As DNA, the CDR3 is TGTGCCAGCAGCCCTACTAGCGGGAGATGGAATGAGCAGTTCTTC. Amino acid sequence: CASSPTSGRWNEQFF.

The J gene is TRBJ2-4, the V gene TRBV7-2, with D perhaps being TRBD1 or TRBD2 (5 bases each). Germline lookup yields CDR1 SGHTA and CDR2 FQGNSA. The CDR3 is 14 residues long. The V and J ends lost 1 base and 2 bases respectively, with 6 bases between them. Here the CDR3 DNA reads TGTGCCAGCAGCTTAGGGGACCCCAAAAACATTCAGTACTTC. This codes for CASSLGDPKNIQYF.

The chain combines TRBV20-1 with TRBJ2-5; 7 positions agree with TRBD2. The germline V gene encodes CDR1 DFQATT and CDR2 SNEGSKA (reference sequence). CDR3 size: 13 residues. V shed 3 bases, J shed 3 bases, and the junction held 4 bases outside the gene matches. CDR3 region: CSASSTSKETQYF. The CDR3 DNA is TGCAGTGCTAGTTCGACTAGCAAAGAGACCCAGTACTTC.

This clonotype has just a few counts. This chain joins TRBV5-1 and TRBJ2-7; the D gene is possibly TRBD1 (6 bases). V lost 4 bases, J lost 2 bases, and 16 bases lay in between. The CDR3 is 15 residues long. Germline V gene lookup returns CDR1 SGHRS and CDR2 YFSETQ. The CDR3 protein is CASSPLGTITYEQYF. Written as DNA, the CDR3 is TGCGCCAGCAGCCCACTAGGGACAATTACCTACGAGCAGTACTTC.

The V and J genes are TRBV7-2 and TRBJ2-5; TRBD2 matches at 8 bases. Trimming removed 4 bases from V and 9 bases from J; junction bases left unmatched: 10. This CDR3 is built from 14 residues. Germline CDR1 reads SGHTA; CDR2 reads FQGNSA. CDR3 region: CASSSGLAQGAQYF. The CDR3 nucleotides read TGTGCCAGCAGCTCTGGACTAGCCCAAGGGGCCCAGTACTTC.

This clonotype has a count of ten or more. This chain connects TRBV27 to TRBJ2-7, with a possible D match to TRBD2 (5 bases). Germline CDR1 reads MNHEY; CDR2 reads SMNVEV (reference sequence). The CDR3 consists of 14 residues. Trimming cost V 2 bases and J 0 bases, with 8 bases left between them. The CDR3 coding sequence is TGTGCCAGCAGTTTAAACCGGGGCTCCTACGAGCAGTACTTC. It codes for CASSLNRGSYEQYF.

The chain uses TRBV11-2 and TRBJ1-1; D might be TRBD1 (5 bases). Germline values: CDR1 SGHAT, CDR2 FQNNGV. The CDR3 consists of 13 residues. Trimming removed 1 base from V and 11 bases from J, with 14 bases in between. CDR3 sequence: CASSLGRGFSAFF. For the CDR3, the DNA is TGTGCCAGCAGCTTAGGGAGGGGCTTCTCGGCTTTCTTT.

This clonotype came up many times. The chain couples TRBV2 to TRBJ2-5; D is ambiguous. Trimming took 4 bases from V and 9 from J, leaving 9 bases between them. The CDR3 contains 11 residues. CDR1 is SNHLY, CDR2 FYNNEI, per germline. CDR3 residues: CASSGRQAQYF. The CDR3 DNA reads as TGTGCCAGCAGTGGGCGGCAGGCCCAGTACTTC.

This clonotype was seen ten or more times. The chain has TRBV29-1 and TRBJ2-3; possible D gene TRBD2, 6 bases. The CDR3 sequence is 13 residues long. The V gene's germline CDR1 is SQVTM and CDR2 ANQGSEA. The chain's CDR3 is CRAGGWDTDTQYF. The CDR3 nucleotides read TGCAGAGCCGGGGGTTGGGACACAGATACGCAGTATTTT.

In its sample, this clonotype was seen a few times. The chain links TRBV29-1 to TRBJ2-7; D unresolved. The germline V gene encodes CDR1 SQVTM and CDR2 ANQGSEA. V lost 4 bases, J lost 6 bases, and 13 bases lay in between. The length of the CDR3 is 12 residues. The CDR3 spells CSVGRMVGEQYF. CDR3 in DNA: TGCAGCGTTGGGAGAATGGTTGGCGAGCAGTACTTC.

The gene calls are TRBV5-1 and TRBJ2-3; D remains unclear. The CDR3 runs to 12 residues. The V end was cut by 0 bases, the J end by 8 bases, with 7 bases between. The V gene's germline CDR1 is SGHRS and CDR2 YFSETQ. The CDR3 nucleotides read TGCGCCAGCAGCTTGGACCTCGGTACGCAGTATTTT. It codes for CASSLDLGTQYF.

This clonotype turned up a few times. The V call is TRBV5-5, the J call TRBJ2-3; the D is unclear. The CDR3 contains 17 residues. The ends were cut back, 1 base at V and 0 bases at J, with 15 bases in the middle. Germline V gene lookup returns CDR1 SGHKS and CDR2 YYEKEE (reference sequence). DNA for the CDR3: TGTGCCAGCAGCTTGAGTTGGTTAGCCCTTAGCACAGATACGCAGTATTTT. This translates into CASSLSWLALSTDTQYF.

The chain uses TRBV12-3 or TRBV12-4 and TRBJ1-4; a possible D gene is TRBD1 (5 bases). This CDR3 comprises 12 residues. Trimming removed 8 bases at V and 5 bases at J, with 9 bases between. The CDR3 DNA follows: TGTGCCAGCCAAAGACAGAATGAAAAACTGTTTTTT. Translated, it gives CASQRQNEKLFF.

This clonotype was detected only a few times. The J gene is TRBJ1-5, the V gene TRBV7-2; 9 bases agree with TRBD1. J was trimmed by 7 bases and V by 5 bases; bases with no gene match: 9. CDR3 length: 15 amino acids. Germline V gives CDR1 SGHTA, CDR2 FQGNSA. The DNA of the CDR3 is TGTGCCAGCAGCACGACAGGGGGGTACGGGCAGCCCCAGCATTTT. Translated, it gives CASSTTGGYGQPQHF.

The chain has TRBV6-5 and TRBJ2-5, with TRBD1 matching 11 bases. Trimming cost V 2 bases and J 4 bases; bases outside gene matches: 6. This CDR3 is 16 amino acids long. CDR1 and CDR2 (germline): MNHEY, SVGAGI. The DNA of the CDR3 is TGTGCCAGCAGTTACCCCACCGGGACAGGGGGAGAGACCCAGTACTTC. Translated, it gives CASSYPTGTGGETQYF.

A few counts support this clonotype. V usage is TRBV13 and J usage is TRBJ2-7; 10 nucleotides align to TRBD2. CDR3 length: 17 amino acids. The germline gives CDR1 PRHDT, CDR2 FYEKMQ (reference sequence). V shed 3 bases and J 3 bases; nucleotides not matched to a gene: 11. The CDR3 reads CASSLASGGAGFYEQYF. CDR3 DNA sequence: TGTGCCAGCAGCTTGGCCAGCGGGGGGGCGGGTTTCTACGAGCAGTACTTC.

In this sample, this clonotype turned up a few times. The gene calls are TRBV5-1 and TRBJ2-4, with TRBD1 matching 7 bases. The germline CDR1 and CDR2 sequences are SGHRS and YFSETQ. V lost 8 bases, J lost 5 bases, and 13 bases stayed unmatched. The CDR3 extends over 15 amino acids. The DNA of the CDR3 is TGCGCCAGTTCTCGGGACAGTGGCCTCCAAAACATTCAGTACTTC. Its translation: CASSRDSGLQNIQYF.

This clonotype was detected many times. This sequence joins TRBV11-1 and TRBJ1-1; no clear D gene. V dropped 5 bases and J dropped 0 bases, with 16 bases sitting between them. Germline V gives CDR1 SGHAT, CDR2 FQDESV (reference sequence). The CDR3 runs 16 residues. CDR3 bases: TGTGCCAGCAGCCGTTGGCCCTCGGGCATGAACACTGAAGCTTTCTTT. Protein product: CASSRWPSGMNTEAFF.

This clonotype was picked up many times. This chain uses TRBV11-1 with TRBJ1-2, with a possible D match to TRBD1 (5 bases). Germline values: CDR1 SGHAT, CDR2 FQDESV (reference sequence). This CDR3 is built from 16 residues. Trimming took 6 bases from V and 1 from J, leaving 18 bases between them. This CDR3 is CASSPPQGPSNYGYTF. CDR3 in DNA: TGTGCCAGCAGTCCACCCCAGGGCCCGAGTAACTATGGCTACACCTTC.

This clonotype was seen repeatedly, ten times or more. V gene TRBV29-1 combines with J gene TRBJ1-1, with a tentative D call TRBD1 (5 bases). The CDR3 loop spans 14 amino acids. Trimming left V 2 bases short and J 0 bases short, with 10 bases between. Germline CDR1 reads SQVTM; CDR2 reads ANQGSEA. In nucleotides, the CDR3 is TGCAGCGTTGAAAGGCGGGGCTTGAACACTGAAGCTTTCTTT. Protein product: CSVERRGLNTEAFF.

The chain uses TRBV5-6 and TRBJ2-3; D is possibly TRBD1 (6 bases). Germline V CDR1 and CDR2: SGHDT, YYEEEE. With 0 bases removed from V and 1 base from J, the gap between germline ends came to 18 bases. There are 18 residues in the CDR3. CDR3 coding DNA: TGTGCCAGCAGCTTGGGACCGTTAGGGGGATTGGGCACAGATACGCAGTATTTT. Translating it yields CASSLGPLGGLGTDTQYF.